This T cell receptor beta chain is drawn from a study of HIV-infected patients and healthy controls. In the study overall: Viral load fell to undetectable in 11 of 16 patients by the second blood draw.

General study results and limits: During therapy, HIV-associated CDR3s fell significantly in frequency, while CMV-associated CDR3s did not change significantly.

The germline gives CDR1 SGHVS, CDR2 FNYEAQ. The CDR3 totals 14 residues. With 5 bases removed from V and 2 bases from J, the gap between germline ends came to 10 bases. Alpha and beta constant-region primers primed reverse transcription of 500 to 550 ng RNA. Alpha and beta chain libraries were made separately by chain-specific third strand synthesis with multiplexing indices. TCRdb reprocessed the 5' RACE reads with MiXCR, giving one entry per CDR3 protein. The sample yields about 7,800 distinct CDR3 sequences, about 6.3% seen once. The repertoire came from unfractionated whole blood and reflected all unsorted peripheral T cells. By frequency in the sample, this clonotype is medium-sized (0.01 to 0.1%). Its antigen remains unknown.

The rearrangement uses TRBV7-6 and TRBJ1-5; D might be TRBD1 (6 bases). Sequencing used blood, obtained before antiretroviral therapy. The receptor was isolated from an adult with HIV infection. The CDR3 sequence: CASSRNRGNQPQHF. CDR3 DNA sequence: TGTGCCAGCAGCCGCAACAGGGGCAATCAGCCCCAGCATTTT.